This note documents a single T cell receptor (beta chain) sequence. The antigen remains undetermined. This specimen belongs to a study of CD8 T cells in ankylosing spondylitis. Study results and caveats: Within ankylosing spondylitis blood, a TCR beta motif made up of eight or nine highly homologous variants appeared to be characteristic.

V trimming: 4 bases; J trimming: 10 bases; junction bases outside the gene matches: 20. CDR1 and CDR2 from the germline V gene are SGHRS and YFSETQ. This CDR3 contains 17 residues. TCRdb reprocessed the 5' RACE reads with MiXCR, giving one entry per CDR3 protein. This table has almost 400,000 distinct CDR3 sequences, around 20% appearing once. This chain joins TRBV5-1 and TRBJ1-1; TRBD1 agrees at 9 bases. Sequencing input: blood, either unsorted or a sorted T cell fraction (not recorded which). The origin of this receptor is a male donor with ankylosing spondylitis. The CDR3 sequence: CASSLWQPGQGSAGAFF. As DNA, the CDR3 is TGCGCCAGCAGCCTGTGGCAACCGGGACAGGGTTCCGCAGGAGCTTTCTTT. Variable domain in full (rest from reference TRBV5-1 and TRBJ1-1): KAGVTQTPRYLIKTRGQQVTLSCSPISGHRSVSWYQQTPGQGLQFLFEYFSETQRNKGNFPGRFSGRQFSNSRSEMNVSTLELGDSALYLCASSLWQPGQGSAGAFFGQGTRLTVV.